This TCR beta chain was identified in a study of cytotoxic CD8 clonotypes in ibrutinib-treated CLL. Investigators sought sequencing depths of between 1 in 200,000 and 1 in 1 million T cells. Produced via immunoSEQ multiplex PCR; TCRdb's table is partial and in-frame only. The sample yields fewer than 400,000 clones, 67% seen once. V was clipped by 0 bases and J by 0 bases, with 9 bases between them. Germline V CDR1 and CDR2: LNHNV, YYDKDF (reference sequence). This CDR3 comprises 17 residues. Turning to this clone: Antigen specificity is unknown.

Study observations and caveats: Investigators sampled sustained-remission and progressing patients at differing times.

This rearrangement joins TRBV15 to TRBJ2-6; no clear D gene. Sequenced material: PBMCs, taken after 36 months of ibrutinib treatment. The TCR comes from a human donor with chronic lymphocytic leukemia. In DNA form, the CDR3 reads TGTGCCACCAGCAGAGAAGGCGCCCGCTCTGGGGCCAACGTCCTGACTTTC. It specifies CATSREGARSGANVLTF.